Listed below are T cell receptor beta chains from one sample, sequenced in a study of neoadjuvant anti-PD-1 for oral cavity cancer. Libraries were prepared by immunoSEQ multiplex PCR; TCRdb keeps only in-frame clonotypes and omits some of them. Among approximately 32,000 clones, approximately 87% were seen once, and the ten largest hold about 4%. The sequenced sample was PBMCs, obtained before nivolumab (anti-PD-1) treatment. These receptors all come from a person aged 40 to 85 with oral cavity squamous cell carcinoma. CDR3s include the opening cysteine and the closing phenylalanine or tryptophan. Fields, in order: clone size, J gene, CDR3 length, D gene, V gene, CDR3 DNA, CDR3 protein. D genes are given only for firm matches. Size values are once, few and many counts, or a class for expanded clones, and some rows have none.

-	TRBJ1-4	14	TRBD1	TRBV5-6	TGTGCCAGTAGCGTGACAGGGTCGGGCGAAAAACTGTTTTTT	CASSVTGSGEKLFF
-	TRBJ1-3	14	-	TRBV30	TGTGCCTGGAGCAAGACAGGATCTGGAAACACCATATATTTT	CAWSKTGSGNTIYF
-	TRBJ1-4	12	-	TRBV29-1	TGCAGCGTGCACGAGCCCGATGAAAAACTGTTTTTT	CSVHEPDEKLFF
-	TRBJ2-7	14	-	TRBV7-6	TGTGCCAGCAGCTTAGAAGCCAGGGTCGACGAGCAGTACTTC	CASSLEARVDEQYF
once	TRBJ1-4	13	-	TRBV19	TGTGCCAGTCGCTGGGGGGCAGGAGAAAAACTGTTTTTT	CASRWGAGEKLFF
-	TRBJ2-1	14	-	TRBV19	TGTGCCAGTAGTGGGTCTACGTGGGGGAATGAGCAGTTCTTC	CASSGSTWGNEQFF
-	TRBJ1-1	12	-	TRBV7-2	TGTGCCAGCAGCCGTGCCGGGACGGAAGCTTTCTTT	CASSRAGTEAFF
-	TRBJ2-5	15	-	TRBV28	TGTGCCAGCAGTTTATGGGTTGGAGTGGGAGAGACCCAGTACTTC	CASSLWVGVGETQYF
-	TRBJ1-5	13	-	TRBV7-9	TGTGCCAGCAGCTTGGAAGTCGACCAGCCCCAGCATTTT	CASSLEVDQPQHF
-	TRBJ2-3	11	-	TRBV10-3	TGTGCCATCAGGGACACAGATACGCAGTATTTT	CAIRDTDTQYF
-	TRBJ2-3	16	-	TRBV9	TGTGCCAGCAGCGTATATGGGCGAGCGAGCACAGATACGCAGTATTTT	CASSVYGRASTDTQYF
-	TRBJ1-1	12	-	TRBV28	TGTGCCAGCAGCCGAGGGAGGCGGGGGGCTTTCTTT	CASSRGRRGAFF
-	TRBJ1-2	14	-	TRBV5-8	TGTGCCAGCAGCTTGGAAAGGGTTTCCAATGGCTACACCTTC	CASSLERVSNGYTF
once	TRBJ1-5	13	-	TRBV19	TGTGCCAGTAGCTCCCAGGGTGTTCAGCCCCAGCATTTT	CASSSQGVQPQHF
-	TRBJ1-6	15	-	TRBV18	TGTGCCAGCTCAACCGTACAGTACTATAATTCACCCCTCCACTTT	CASSTVQYYNSPLHF
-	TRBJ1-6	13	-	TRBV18	TGTGCCAGCTCACCCTGGACGGATTCACCCCTCCACTTT	CASSPWTDSPLHF
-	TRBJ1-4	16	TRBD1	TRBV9	TGTGCCAGCAGCGTAGGGGCAGGGGGGATTAATGAAAAACTGTTTTTT	CASSVGAGGINEKLFF
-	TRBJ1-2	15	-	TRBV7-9	TGTGCCAGCAGCTTAGAATTGTCAGGGACCTATGGCTACACCTTC	CASSLELSGTYGYTF
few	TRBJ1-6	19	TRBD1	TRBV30	TGTGCCTGGAGTGACCCTCGACAGGGGGCACTTCTCTGGGGTTCACCCCTCCACTTT	CAWSDPRQGALLWGSPLHF
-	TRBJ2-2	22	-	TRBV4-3	TGCGCCAGCAGCCAACAAAAGGACACTTTTAGGGCAGAATGGGGCAACACCGGGGAGCTGTTTTTT	CASSQQKDTFRAEWGNTGELFF
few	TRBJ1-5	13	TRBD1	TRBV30	TGTGCCTGGAGGGGACAGGGAAATCAGCCCCAGCATTTT	CAWRGQGNQPQHF
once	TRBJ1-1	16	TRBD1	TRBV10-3	TGTGCCATCAGTGGACCCCCAGGGGGGGTGAACACTGAAGCTTTCTTT	CAISGPPGGVNTEAFF
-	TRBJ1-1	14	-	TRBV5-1	TGCGCCAGCAGCTTGACAGGGATGGACACTGAAGCTTTCTTT	CASSLTGMDTEAFF
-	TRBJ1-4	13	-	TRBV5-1	TGCGCCAGCACCCAACAGGGCGGGGAAAAACTGTTTTTT	CASTQQGGEKLFF
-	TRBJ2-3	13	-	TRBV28	TGTGCCAGCAGTTTCGCTTCGCAGAGAACGCAGTATTTT	CASSFASQRTQYF
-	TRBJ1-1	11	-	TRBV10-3	TGTGCCATCAGTGAAGGGGGTGAAGCTTTCTTT	CAISEGGEAFF
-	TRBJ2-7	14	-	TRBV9	TGTGCCAGCAGCGTAGGGGGTACCACCTACGAGCAGTACTTC	CASSVGGTTYEQYF